This is a list of T cell receptor beta chains from one sample in a study of T cell changes during pregnancy in multiple sclerosis. Profiled with immunoSEQ multiplex PCR; TCRdb holds only in-frame clones, not every one. The profile shows about 51,000 clones, around 92% of them singletons. Sequencing was performed on CD4+ T cells from peripheral blood mononuclear cells, taken in the third trimester of pregnancy. These receptors were collected from a female donor with multiple sclerosis, enrolled in a pregnancy study. The conserved cysteine and the conserved F or W are not part of the CDR3 here.

j_gene	v_gene	CDR3aa
TRBJ2-2	TRBV7-7	ASRALRAGELF
TRBJ1-5	TRBV30	AWSGDSQNQPQH
TRBJ1-1	TRBV19	ASRGAGGALKTF
TRBJ2-3	TRBV5-1	ASSLVVGRGPDTQY
TRBJ1-2	TRBV9	ASSVAGTRNPNYGYT
TRBJ2-2	TRBV11-2	ASSLRSAGELF
TRBJ1-5	TRBV4-2	ASSQDTGGSQPQH
TRBJ1-1	TRBV5-1	ASSFGSGTGNTEAF
TRBJ2-7	TRBV6-1	ASSERSRVPSEQY
TRBJ2-7	TRBV27	ASSLPGQYYEQY
TRBJ2-7	TRBV5-1	ASSLTSGFSYEQY
TRBJ1-3	TRBV28	ASSTGTIPGNTIY